The 16 T cell receptor beta chains presented below share a single source sample, sequenced in a study of a mutant IDH1 vaccine in newly diagnosed glioma. Produced via immunoSEQ multiplex PCR; TCRdb's table is partial and in-frame only. This repertoire shows tens of thousands of clones, roughly 80% found once; its top ten account for 5% to 7.5%. No antigens are known for them. Described time point: week 23, last vaccination. Vaccinated patients received 300 ug of mutant IDH1 20-mer peptide per dose, with topical imiquimod. The material sequenced was PBMCs, taken from a glioma patient whose treatment included an IDH1 peptide vaccine. The receptors shown here come from a man aged 35-49 years with glioma.

The chain couples TRBV6-6 to TRBJ2-2; 10 bases agree with TRBD2. Trimming at V came to 6 bases and at J to 0 bases, leaving 4 bases not matched to a gene. CDR3 length: 16 residues. The germline V gene has CDR1 MNHNY and CDR2 SVGAGI (reference sequence). The CDR3 here is CASSHGLAANTGELFF. Here the CDR3 DNA reads TGTGCCAGCAGCCATGGACTAGCGGCGAACACCGGGGAGCTGTTTTTT.

V gene TRBV9 combines with J gene TRBJ2-7; 9 bases line up with TRBD2. The V segment lost 5 bases and the J segment 3 bases; nucleotides outside the gene matches: 6. CDR1 is SGDLS and CDR2 is YYNGEE in the germline V gene. This CDR3 is built from 14 residues. Here the CDR3 reads CASSSGGPLYEQYF. The CDR3 nucleotides read TGTGCCAGCAGTAGCGGGGGCCCCCTCTACGAGCAGTACTTC.

Regarding this clone: This may come from a read error, since a much larger clone is one base off. This chain links TRBV14 with TRBJ1-2; possibly TRBD1 for D (5 bases). Germline CDR1 SGHDN, CDR2 FVKESK. Deletions cut 1 base from V and 2 bases from J, with 5 bases between. The CDR3 runs to 13 residues. CDR3 sequence (DNA): TGTGCCAGCAGCCAAGCAGGGAACTATGGCTACACCTTC. Its translation is CASSQAGNYGYTF. Full variable domain (rest looked up from reference TRBV14 and TRBJ1-2): EAGVTQFPSHSVIEKGQTVTLRCDPISGHDNLYWYRRVMGKEIKFLLHFVKESKQDESGMPNNRFLAERTGGTYSTLKVQPAELEDSGVYFCASSQAGNYGYTFGSGTRLTVV.

The V gene is TRBV2, the J gene TRBJ1-5; 7 bases map to TRBD1. Trimming removed 6 bases from V and 4 bases from J; junction bases left unmatched: 6. Germline CDR1 is SNHLY and CDR2 is FYNNEI. This CDR3 comprises 14 residues. CDR3 region: CASSRQGGNQPQHF. The CDR3 bases are TGTGCCAGCAGCAGGCAGGGGGGGAATCAGCCCCAGCATTTT.

The chain couples TRBV5-1 to TRBJ1-6, with 7 nucleotides matching TRBD1. Trimming cost V 0 bases and J 9 bases; bases outside gene matches: 6. The CDR3 covers 15 residues. Germline values: CDR1 SGHRS, CDR2 YFSETQ. Here the CDR3 DNA reads TGCGCCAGCAGCTTGGTCTTGGACAGGAGTTCACCCCTCCACTTT. It codes for CASSLVLDRSSPLHF. The entire variable domain, with the rest obtained from reference TRBV5-1 and TRBJ1-6, is as follows: KAGVTQTPRYLIKTRGQQVTLSCSPISGHRSVSWYQQTPGQGLQFLFEYFSETQRNKGNFPGRFSGRQFSNSRSEMNVSTLELGDSALYLCASSLVLDRSSPLHFGNGTRLTVT.

CDR3 sequence: CASSLAGGEKLFF. The CDR3 DNA sequence: TGCGCCAGCAGCTTGGCGGGGGGTGAAAAACTGTTTTTT. The rearrangement joins TRBV5-1 to TRBJ1-4; a possible D gene is TRBD1 (5 bases). Germline V gene data show CDR1 as SGHRS and CDR2 as YFSETQ. This CDR3 is built from 13 residues. V lost 0 bases and J 7 bases, leaving 7 bases between the germline ends.

The chain uses TRBV10-3 and TRBJ2-1, with 9 bases that match TRBD2. Germline-derived CDR1 and CDR2 are ENHRY and SYGVKD. Germline trimming cut 6 bases from V and 9 bases from J; bases unmatched to any gene: 6. This CDR3 is 13 amino acids long. CDR3 DNA: TGTGCCATCAGGGGACTAGCCGGCGGTGAGCAGTTCTTC. It is translated as CAIRGLAGGEQFF.

This sequence joins TRBV5-4 and TRBJ1-3, with D uncertain. Deletions cut 0 bases from V and 4 bases from J, with 5 bases between. CDR3 length equals 13 residues. Looked up from germline, CDR1 is SGHNT and CDR2 is YYREEE (reference sequence). CDR3: CASSLGQGNTIYF. In DNA form, the CDR3 reads TGTGCCAGCAGCTTGGGGCAGGGAAACACCATATATTTT.

This clone was observed once. The rearrangement joins TRBV5-1 to TRBJ1-1; 9 bases align to TRBD1. Trimming removed 4 bases from V and 3 bases from J; junction bases left unmatched: 4. Germline V CDR1 and CDR2: SGHRS, YFSETQ. This CDR3 contains 14 residues. This CDR3 is CASSTGTGYTEAFF. The CDR3 DNA follows: TGCGCCAGCAGCACCGGGACAGGGTACACTGAAGCTTTCTTT. Full variable domain (outside the CDR3, taken from reference TRBV5-1 and TRBJ1-1): KAGVTQTPRYLIKTRGQQVTLSCSPISGHRSVSWYQQTPGQGLQFLFEYFSETQRNKGNFPGRFSGRQFSNSRSEMNVSTLELGDSALYLCASSTGTGYTEAFFGQGTRLTVV.

V gene TRBV29-1 combines with J gene TRBJ2-5, with D possibly matching TRBD2 (6 bases). The CDR3 is made up of 13 amino acids. Germline CDR1 reads SQVTM; CDR2 reads ANQGSEA. Trimming pared 3 bases from V and 2 bases from J, leaving 10 bases between. The CDR3 DNA follows: TGCAGCGTTGATTGGACTAAACAAGAGACCCAGTACTTC. Encoded protein: CSVDWTKQETQYF.

The chain uses TRBV21-1 and TRBJ2-7; the D call of TRBD1 is as the table states it, not checked on the DNA. TRBV21-1 is given as a pseudogene. CDR3 length equals 14 residues. CDR3 bases: TGTGCCAGCAGCAGGACAGGGCTCCTCTACGAGCAGTACTTC. Residues: CASSRTGLLYEQYF.

This chain links TRBV5-1 with TRBJ2-5, with a weak D call TRBD1 (7 bases). Germline V gives CDR1 SGHRS, CDR2 YFSETQ. V lost 3 bases, J lost 2 bases, and 11 bases lay in between. The CDR3 is 14 residues long. The CDR3 region is CASSWSGGQETQYF. CDR3 in DNA: TGCGCCAGCAGCTGGTCAGGGGGGCAAGAGACCCAGTACTTC.

This chain links TRBV6-6 with TRBJ2-3, with 10 bases lining up with TRBD1. Germline V gene sequence: CDR1 MNHNY, CDR2 SVGAGI (reference sequence). V dropped 2 bases and J dropped 7; count of bases not matched to a gene: 9. CDR3 size: 16 residues. DNA of the CDR3: TGTGCCAGCAGTTACCTCGCGACAGGGGGCGCGTATACGCAGTATTTT. It specifies CASSYLATGGAYTQYF.

This clone came up once. This chain connects TRBV6-5 to TRBJ2-5; D possibly corresponds to TRBD1 (6 bases). Germline assignment: CDR1 MNHEY and CDR2 SVGAGI. There are 15 residues in the CDR3. V was cut by 2 bases and J by 4 bases, with 14 bases left in between. The CDR3 DNA sequence: TGTGCCAGCAGTTACGTCCAGGGGTTAGGAGAGACCCAGTACTTC. It is translated as CASSYVQGLGETQYF.

This chain joins TRBV13 and TRBJ2-1; 7 bases line up with TRBD1. The germline CDR1 and CDR2 sequences are PRHDT and FYEKMQ (reference sequence). The ends lost 1 base at V and 4 bases at J; junction bases unmatched: 7. CDR3 length: 16 residues. Written as DNA, the CDR3 is TGTGCCAGCAGCTTAGAGGCGGACAGGTATTACAATGAGCAGTTCTTC. This codes for CASSLEADRYYNEQFF.

The J gene is TRBJ1-6, the V gene TRBV7-9; 7 nucleotides line up with TRBD1. Germline CDR1 is SEHNR and CDR2 is FQNEAQ (reference sequence). Trimming at V came to 5 bases and at J to 4 bases, leaving 2 bases not matched to a gene. This CDR3 spans 14 amino acids. The CDR3 is CASSPGQYNSPLHF. CDR3 coding DNA: TGTGCCAGCAGCCCGGGACAGTATAATTCACCCCTCCACTTT.